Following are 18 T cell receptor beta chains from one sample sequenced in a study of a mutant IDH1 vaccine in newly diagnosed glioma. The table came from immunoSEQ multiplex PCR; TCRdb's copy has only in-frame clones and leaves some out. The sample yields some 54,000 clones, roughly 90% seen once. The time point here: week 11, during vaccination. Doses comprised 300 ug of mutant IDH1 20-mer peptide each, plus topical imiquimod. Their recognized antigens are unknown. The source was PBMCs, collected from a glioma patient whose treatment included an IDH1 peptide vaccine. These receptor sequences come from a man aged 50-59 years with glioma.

The CDR3 DNA reads TGTGCCAGCAGAATCCAGGACAGGGCCGGGGAGCTGTTTTTT. Residues: CASRIQDRAGELFF. This sequence joins TRBV7-9 and TRBJ2-2; 8 positions agree with TRBD1. Germline values: CDR1 SEHNR, CDR2 FQNEAQ (reference sequence). V was pared by 6 bases and J by 6 bases, with 6 bases of the junction left unmatched. This CDR3 has 14 amino acids.

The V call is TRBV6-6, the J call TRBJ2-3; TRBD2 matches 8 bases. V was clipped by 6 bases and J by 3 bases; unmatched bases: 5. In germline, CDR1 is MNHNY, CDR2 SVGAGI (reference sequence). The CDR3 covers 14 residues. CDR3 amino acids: CASSPGGLTDTQYF. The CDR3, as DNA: TGTGCCAGCAGCCCGGGGGGGCTAACAGATACGCAGTATTTT.

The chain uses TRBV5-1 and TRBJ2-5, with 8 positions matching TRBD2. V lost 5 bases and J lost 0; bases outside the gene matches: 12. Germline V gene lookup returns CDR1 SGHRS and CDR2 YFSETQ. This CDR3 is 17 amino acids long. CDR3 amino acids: CASSPGTRSTYQETQYF. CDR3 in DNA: TGCGCCAGCAGTCCCGGGACTAGGTCGACGTACCAAGAGACCCAGTACTTC.

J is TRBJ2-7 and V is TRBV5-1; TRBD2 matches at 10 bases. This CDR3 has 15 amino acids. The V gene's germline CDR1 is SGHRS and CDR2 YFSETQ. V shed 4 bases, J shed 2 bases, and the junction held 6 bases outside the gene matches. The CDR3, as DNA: TGCGCCAGCAGCGAATCTAGCGGGAGAACCTACGAGCAGTACTTC. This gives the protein CASSESSGRTYEQYF.

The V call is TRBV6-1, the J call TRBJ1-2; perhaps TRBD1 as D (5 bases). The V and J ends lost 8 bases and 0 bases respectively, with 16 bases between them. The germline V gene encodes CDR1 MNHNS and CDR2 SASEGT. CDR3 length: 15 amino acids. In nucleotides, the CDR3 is TGTGCCAGCTCGCGGGAAGGGGCGGCTAACTATGGCTACACCTTC. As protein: CASSREGAANYGYTF.

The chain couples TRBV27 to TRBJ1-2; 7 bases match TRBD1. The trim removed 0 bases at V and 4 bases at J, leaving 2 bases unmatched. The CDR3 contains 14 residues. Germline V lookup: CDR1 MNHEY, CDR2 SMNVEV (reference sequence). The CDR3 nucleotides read TGTGCCAGCAGTTTATCGGCAGGGGGCTATGGCTACACCTTC. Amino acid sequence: CASSLSAGGYGYTF.

The CDR3 DNA reads as TGTGCCAGCAGTTACTCAGGCGGGGGGGCCCCAGATACGCAGTATTTT. It encodes CASSYSGGGAPDTQYF. The rearrangement uses TRBV6-6 and TRBJ2-3; TRBD2 agrees at 9 bases. CDR3 length: 16 amino acids. Trimming removed 0 bases from V and 4 bases from J; junction bases left unmatched: 5. CDR1 and CDR2 (germline): MNHNY, SVGAGI (reference sequence).

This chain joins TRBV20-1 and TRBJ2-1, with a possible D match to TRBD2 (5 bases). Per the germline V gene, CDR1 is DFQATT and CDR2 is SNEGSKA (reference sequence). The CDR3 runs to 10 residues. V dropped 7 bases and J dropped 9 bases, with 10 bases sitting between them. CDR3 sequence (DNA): TGCAGTGGGCGGGCTCCTGAGCAGTTCTTC. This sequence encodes CSGRAPEQFF.

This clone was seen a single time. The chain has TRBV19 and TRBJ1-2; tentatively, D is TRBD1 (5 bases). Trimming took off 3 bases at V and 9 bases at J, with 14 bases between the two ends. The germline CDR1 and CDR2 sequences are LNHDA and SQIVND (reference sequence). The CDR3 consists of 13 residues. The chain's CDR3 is CASSIQGHLSYTF. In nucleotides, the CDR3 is TGTGCCAGTAGTATTCAGGGCCACTTGAGCTACACCTTC.

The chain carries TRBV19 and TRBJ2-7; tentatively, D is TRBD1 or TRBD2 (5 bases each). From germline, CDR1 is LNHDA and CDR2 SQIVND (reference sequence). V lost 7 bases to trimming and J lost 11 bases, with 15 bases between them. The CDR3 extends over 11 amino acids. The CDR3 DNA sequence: TGTGCCAGTACGGGGCAGGCCGGGGAGTACTTC. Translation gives CASTGQAGEYF.

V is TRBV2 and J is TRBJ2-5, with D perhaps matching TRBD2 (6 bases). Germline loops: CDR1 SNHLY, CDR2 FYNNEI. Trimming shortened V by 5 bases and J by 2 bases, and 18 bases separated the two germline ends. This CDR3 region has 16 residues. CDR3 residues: CASSSLGGSGQETQYF. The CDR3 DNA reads TGTGCCAGCAGTAGCCTGGGGGGTAGTGGGCAAGAGACCCAGTACTTC. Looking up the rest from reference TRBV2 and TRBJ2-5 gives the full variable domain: EPEVTQTPSHQVTQMGQEVILRCVPISNHLYFYWYRQILGQKVEFLVSFYNNEISEKSEIFDDQFSVERPDGSNFTLKIRSTKLEDSAMYFCASSSLGGSGQETQYFGPGTRLLVL.

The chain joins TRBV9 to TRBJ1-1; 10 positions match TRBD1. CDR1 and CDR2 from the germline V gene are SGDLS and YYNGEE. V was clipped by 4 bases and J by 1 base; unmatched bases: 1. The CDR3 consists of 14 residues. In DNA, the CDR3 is TGTGCCAGCAGCCGACAGGGGGCGAACACTGAAGCTTTCTTT. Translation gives CASSRQGANTEAFF.

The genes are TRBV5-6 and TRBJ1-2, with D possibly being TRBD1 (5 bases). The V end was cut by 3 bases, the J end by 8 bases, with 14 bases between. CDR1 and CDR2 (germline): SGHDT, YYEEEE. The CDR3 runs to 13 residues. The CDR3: CASSSTGTYGYTF. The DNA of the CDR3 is TGTGCCAGCAGCTCTACCGGGACTTACGGCTACACCTTC.

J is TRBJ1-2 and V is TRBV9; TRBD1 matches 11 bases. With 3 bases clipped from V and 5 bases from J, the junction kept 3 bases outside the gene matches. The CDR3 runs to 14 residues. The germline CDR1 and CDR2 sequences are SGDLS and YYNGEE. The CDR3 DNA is TGTGCCAGCAGCGAGGGACAGGGGGTATATGGCTACACCTTC. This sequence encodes CASSEGQGVYGYTF. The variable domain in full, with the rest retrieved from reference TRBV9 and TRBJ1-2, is DSGVTQTPKHLITATGQRVTLRCSPRSGDLSVYWYQQSLDQGLQFLIQYYNGEERAKGNILERFSAQQFPDLHSELNLSSLELGDSALYFCASSEGQGVYGYTFGSGTRLTVV.

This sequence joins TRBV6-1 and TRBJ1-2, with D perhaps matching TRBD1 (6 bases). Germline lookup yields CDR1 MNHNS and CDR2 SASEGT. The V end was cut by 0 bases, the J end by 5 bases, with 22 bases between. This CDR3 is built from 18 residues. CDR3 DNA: TGTGCCAGCAGTGAAGCTAGGCCAGGGAGGGGGAATAGATATGGCTACACCTTC. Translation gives CASSEARPGRGNRYGYTF.

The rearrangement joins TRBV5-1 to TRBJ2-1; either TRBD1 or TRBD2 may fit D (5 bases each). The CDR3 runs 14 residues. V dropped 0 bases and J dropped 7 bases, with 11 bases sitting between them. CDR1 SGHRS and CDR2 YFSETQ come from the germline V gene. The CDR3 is CASSLAGTQNEQFF. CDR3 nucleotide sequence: TGCGCCAGCAGCTTGGCCGGGACCCAAAATGAGCAGTTCTTC.

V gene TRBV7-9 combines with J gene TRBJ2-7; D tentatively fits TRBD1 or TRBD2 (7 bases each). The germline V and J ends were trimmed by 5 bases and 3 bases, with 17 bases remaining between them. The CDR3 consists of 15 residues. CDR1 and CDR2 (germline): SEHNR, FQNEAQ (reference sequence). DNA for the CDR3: TGTGCCAGCAGCACTCAGGGGGGGCCGGGCTACGAGCAGTACTTC. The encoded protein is CASSTQGGPGYEQYF.

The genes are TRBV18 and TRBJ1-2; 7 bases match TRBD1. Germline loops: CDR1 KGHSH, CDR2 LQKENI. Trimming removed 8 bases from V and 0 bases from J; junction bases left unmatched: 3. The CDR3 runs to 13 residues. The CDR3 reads CASGTASNYGYTF. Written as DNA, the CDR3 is TGTGCCAGCGGGACAGCTTCTAACTATGGCTACACCTTC.